This T cell receptor (beta chain) was obtained from a study of regulatory T cells in long-lasting Graves disease. As for time point: newly diagnosed GD, antithyroid drugs for less than 3 months. Construction of the TCR library relied on RNA isolated from PBMCs. Each patient gave around 9.7 milliliters of EDTA-anticoagulated peripheral blood. V was cut by 4 bases and J by 5 bases, with 18 bases left in between. Germline V gene sequence: CDR1 MNHEY, CDR2 SVGAGI. This CDR3 comprises 16 residues. iRepertoire HTBI primers and Arm-PCR of CDR3 regions built TCR beta libraries. In TCRdb, the multiplex PCR reads were re-called with MiXCR into one record per CDR3 protein. The sample consists of roughly 440,000 distinct CDR3 sequences, about a sixth of them appearing once. These data are also associated with another study on T cells in Graves' hyperthyroidism and ophthalmopathy. From that study: HTBI primers were employed in a first-round RT-PCR of the TCR CDR3.

Sequencing was performed on peripheral blood mononuclear cells (PBMCs), taken at new diagnosis, from a patient treated with antithyroid drugs. The chain uses TRBV6-5 and TRBJ2-4; D uncertain. This sequence was found in a woman aged 18-29 years with Graves disease. DNA of the CDR3: TGTGCCAGCAGTTTCCAGGCTACCTTGAACCAAAACATTCAGTACTTC. This sequence encodes CASSFQATLNQNIQYF.